This TCR beta chain was retrieved from a study of shared clonotypes between healthy human individuals (dated by TCRdb to the early 2020s). For the wider study: The cohort included three men and two women between 18 and 49 years of age. Per donor, three plates each were used for CD4 naive and CD4 memory, two for CD8 naive, and one for CD8 memory. Leukapheresis yielded between about 0.85 and 9.5 billion PBMCs per donor. To estimate repertoire size and how much clonotype sharing occurs between individuals, the study deeply sequenced the blood TCR repertoires of five or six healthy adults. Libraries were prepared and TCR repertoires were sequenced by different laboratories using diverse techniques, in order to increase sequencing depth and limit assay-specific biases.

Details on this clone: It has no known antigen specificity. Base qualities are not provided; no much larger clone lies one nucleotide away.

The research as a whole found: Based on pairwise subsampling, the degree of clonotype sharing among donors was expected to be affected by sequencing depth. Sampling was limited to blood, and TCR repertoires in tissue likely differ from TCR repertoires in blood. Naive subsets generally had larger estimated clonotype richness than memory subsets. Because the study included only a small number of donors, the genetic and exposure-history diversity represented was limited. Higher generation probabilities were observed for clonotypes shared by all four sorted-subset donors than for non-shared clonotypes. Around 5% of naive CD4, approximately 3.7% of naive CD8, approximately 2.2% of memory CD4, and around 0.42% of memory CD8 clonotypes were shared across several donors. Even with the large sequencing depth, rarefaction of the sorted-subset datasets indicated that sequencing was incomplete.

From a lookup of the germline V gene (reference sequence), CDR1 and CDR2 are GTSNPN and SVGIG. After removal of 4 bases from V and 1 base from J, the junction retains 13 bases not matched to a gene. The CDR3 holds 18 amino acids from the cysteine to the phenylalanine. CDR3 DNA is the only sequence kept; it has 54 bases, read in frame from the first base. Donors were healthy HIV-negative adults with no recently reported acute infections or vaccinations. Every donor was a Caucasian adult living in Nashville, Tennessee, USA. CD4+ T cells were enriched by magnetic negative selection; naive cells were then positively selected on CD45RA, and the negative fraction formed the memory subset. Blood was collected by leukapheresis, and PBMCs were isolated by Ficoll-Histopaque density gradient centrifugation and then cryopreserved in liquid nitrogen vapor phase. Analytical flow cytometry was used to check the purity and quantity of each magnetically sorted T cell population. Each sorted fraction had its genomic DNA isolated and then quantified by UV absorbance on a Nanodrop 2000c.

Using the deep immunoSEQ assay, multiplex PCR amplified TCR CDR3 regions from genomic DNA. Genomic DNA extracted from each cell subset was distributed evenly over all wells of several immunoSEQ 96-well plates, and each plate served as one replicate. For sorted subsets, 150 to 200 ng genomic DNA, equal to tens of thousands of T cell genomes, was loaded into each replicate PCR. Purified libraries were measured with a Qubit 3.0 fluorometer, size-checked on a Bioanalyzer 2100, and measured again with the KAPA Library Quantification kit. A separate single-read 150-cycle Illumina NextSeq 550 flow cell was used to sequence each immunoSEQ 96-well plate. The original pipeline was this. Because only junctional sequences without quality scores were contained in the immunoSEQ output, filtering matching that applied to full-length reads could not be performed. Sequences were annotated with PyIR, a Python wrapper for IgBLAST v1.9, and V/J genes and CDR3 were assigned using IMGT germline references. Reads were filtered out if the reads had weak V/J assignments (E-value above 1e-6), no CDR3, stop codons, out-of-frame junctions, or ambiguous translated residues. V3J clonotypes were defined by identical inferred V gene, J gene, and CDR3 amino acid sequence. Percentage overlap between repertoires was computed as shared unique clonotypes divided by the size of the smaller repertoire. Repertoire richness was assessed with RTK rarefaction, the Chao1 estimator, and Recon v2.1 estimates of unobserved clonotypes. Generation probabilities were computed with OLGA for all TCRbeta clonotypes obtained by the gDNA method from several donors. TCRdb's version of the immuneACCESS table is confined to in-frame rearrangements and falls short of the full clone set. An unresolved V gene accounts for under half of the shortfall where checked; the remainder is of unknown origin. Clone size and V and J calls were adopted from that table, with D and trimming inferred from the DNA. The table for this sample lists some 2,500,000 clones; approximately 93% of them were counted only once. The ten largest make up about 0.38% of the sample.

The source material was naive CD4+ T cells from PBMCs. The sample's cell subset or site label, in plain terms: CD45RA+ positively selected. The origin of this receptor is a young man in good health. Some clones in this sample may be carry-over from other donors' samples. The chain is assembled from TRBV30 and TRBJ2-6; TRBD1 agrees with 7 junctional bases. The sequenced DNA: TGTGCCTGGAAGAGTTTCGGGCCGGACAGGTCTGGGGCCAACGTCCTGACTTTC. Translation gives CAWKSFGPDRSGANVLTF.